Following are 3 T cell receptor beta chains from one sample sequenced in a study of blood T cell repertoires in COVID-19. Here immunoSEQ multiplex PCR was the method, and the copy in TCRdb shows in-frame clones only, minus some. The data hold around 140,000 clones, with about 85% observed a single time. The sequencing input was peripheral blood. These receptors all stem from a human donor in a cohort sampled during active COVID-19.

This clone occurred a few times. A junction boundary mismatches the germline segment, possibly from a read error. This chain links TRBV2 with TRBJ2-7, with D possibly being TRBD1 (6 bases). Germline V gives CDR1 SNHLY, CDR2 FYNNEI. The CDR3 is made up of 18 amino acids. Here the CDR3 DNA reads TGTGCCAGCAGCGAAGAGGGGGTTTCGGACTCTCCCATATACGAGCAGTACTTC. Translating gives CASSEEGVSDSPIYEQYF.

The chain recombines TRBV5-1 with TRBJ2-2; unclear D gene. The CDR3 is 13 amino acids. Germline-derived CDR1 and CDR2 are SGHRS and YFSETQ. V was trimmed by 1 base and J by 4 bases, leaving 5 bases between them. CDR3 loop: CASSLRPTGELFF. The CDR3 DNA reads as TGCGCCAGCAGCTTGCGTCCCACCGGGGAGCTGTTTTTT.

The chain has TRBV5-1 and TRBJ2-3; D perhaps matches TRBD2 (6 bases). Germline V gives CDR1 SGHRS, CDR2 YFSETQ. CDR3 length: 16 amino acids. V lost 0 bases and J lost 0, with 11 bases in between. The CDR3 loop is CASSLAVGGSTDTQYF. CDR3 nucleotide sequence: TGCGCCAGCAGCTTGGCCGTTGGAGGGAGCACAGATACGCAGTATTTT.